The T cell receptor (beta chain) under discussion was sequenced for a study of response to subunit inactivated influenza vaccine. About this clonotype itself: Its specificity is unknown.

Findings and caveats of the study: After each seasonal influenza vaccination, few new T cells are recruited, the authors suggested.

V shed 2 bases and J 6 bases; nucleotides not matched to a gene: 12. The length of the CDR3 is 16 residues. Germline CDR1 MNHEY, CDR2 SVGEGT. TCRdb redid the calling of the RT-PCR reads with MiXCR, one entry per CDR3 protein. This repertoire shows hundreds of thousands of distinct CDR3 sequences, less than 10% found once; its top ten account for under 15%. This sample comprised PBMCs from blood, obtained 23 months after vaccination. This chain uses TRBV6-2 or TRBV6-3 with TRBJ2-7; 8 nucleotides match TRBD2. This TCR was recovered from a man between 50 and 75 years old who received an inactivated influenza vaccine. The CDR3 reads CASSYQEGGGQLEQYF. CDR3 DNA: TGTGCCAGCAGTTACCAGGAAGGCGGGGGGCAGCTCGAGCAGTACTTC.